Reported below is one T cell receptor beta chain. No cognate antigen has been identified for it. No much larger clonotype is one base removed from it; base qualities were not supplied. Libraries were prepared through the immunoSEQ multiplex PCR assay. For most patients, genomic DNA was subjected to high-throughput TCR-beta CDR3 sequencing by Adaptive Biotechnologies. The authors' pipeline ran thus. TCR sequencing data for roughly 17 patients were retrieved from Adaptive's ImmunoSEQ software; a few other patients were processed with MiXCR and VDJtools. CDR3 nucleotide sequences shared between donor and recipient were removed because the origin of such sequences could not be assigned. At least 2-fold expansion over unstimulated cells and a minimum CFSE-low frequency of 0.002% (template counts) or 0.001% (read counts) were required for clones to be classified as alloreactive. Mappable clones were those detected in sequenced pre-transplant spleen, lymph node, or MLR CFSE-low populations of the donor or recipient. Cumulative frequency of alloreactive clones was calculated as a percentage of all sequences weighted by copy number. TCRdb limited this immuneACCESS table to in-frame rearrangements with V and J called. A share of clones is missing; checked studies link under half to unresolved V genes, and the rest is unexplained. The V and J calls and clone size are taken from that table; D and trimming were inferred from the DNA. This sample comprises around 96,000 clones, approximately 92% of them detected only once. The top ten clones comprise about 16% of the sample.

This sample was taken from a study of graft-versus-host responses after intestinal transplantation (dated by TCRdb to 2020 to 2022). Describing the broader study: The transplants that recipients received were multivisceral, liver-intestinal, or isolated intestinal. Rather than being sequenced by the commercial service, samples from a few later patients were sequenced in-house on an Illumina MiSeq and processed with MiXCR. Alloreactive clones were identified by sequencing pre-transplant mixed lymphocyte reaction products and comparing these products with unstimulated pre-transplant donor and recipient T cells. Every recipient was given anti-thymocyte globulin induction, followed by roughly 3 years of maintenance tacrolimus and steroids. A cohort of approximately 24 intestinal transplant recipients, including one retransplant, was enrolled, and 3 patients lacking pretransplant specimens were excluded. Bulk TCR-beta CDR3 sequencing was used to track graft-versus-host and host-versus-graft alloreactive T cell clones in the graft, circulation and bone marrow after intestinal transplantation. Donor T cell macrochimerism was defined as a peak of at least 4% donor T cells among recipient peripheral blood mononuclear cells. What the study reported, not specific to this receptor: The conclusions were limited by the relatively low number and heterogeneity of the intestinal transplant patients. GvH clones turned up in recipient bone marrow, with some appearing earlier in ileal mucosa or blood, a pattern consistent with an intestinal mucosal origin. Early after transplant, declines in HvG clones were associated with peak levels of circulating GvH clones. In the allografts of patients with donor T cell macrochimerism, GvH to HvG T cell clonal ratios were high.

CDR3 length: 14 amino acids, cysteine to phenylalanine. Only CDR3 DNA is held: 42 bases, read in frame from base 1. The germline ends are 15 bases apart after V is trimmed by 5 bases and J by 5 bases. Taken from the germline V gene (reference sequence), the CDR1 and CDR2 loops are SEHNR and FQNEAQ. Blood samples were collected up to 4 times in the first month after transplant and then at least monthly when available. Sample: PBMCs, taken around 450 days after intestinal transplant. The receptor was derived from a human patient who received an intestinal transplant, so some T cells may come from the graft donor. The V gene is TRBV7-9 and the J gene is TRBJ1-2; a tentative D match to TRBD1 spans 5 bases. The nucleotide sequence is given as TGTGCCAGCAGCCGAGGGACGACCGTATATGGCTACACCTTC. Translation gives CASSRGTTVYGYTF.